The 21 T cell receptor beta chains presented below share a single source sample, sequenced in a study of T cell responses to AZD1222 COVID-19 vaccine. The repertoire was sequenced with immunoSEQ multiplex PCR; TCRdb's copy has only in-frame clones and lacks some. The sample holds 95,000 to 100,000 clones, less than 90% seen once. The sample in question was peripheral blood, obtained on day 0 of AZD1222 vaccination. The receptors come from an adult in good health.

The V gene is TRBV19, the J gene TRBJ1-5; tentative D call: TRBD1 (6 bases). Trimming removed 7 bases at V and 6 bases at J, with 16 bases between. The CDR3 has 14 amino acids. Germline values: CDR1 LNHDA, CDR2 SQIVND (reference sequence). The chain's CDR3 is CASIPGDGAQPQHF. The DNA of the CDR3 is TGTGCCAGTATCCCAGGGGACGGAGCTCAGCCCCAGCATTTT.

CDR3 DNA sequence: TGTGCCAGCTCACCATGGGACAGGGATTACGAGCAGTACTTC. Its protein is CASSPWDRDYEQYF. The genes are TRBV18 and TRBJ2-7; 9 nucleotides match TRBD1. This CDR3 region has 14 residues. Germline values: CDR1 KGHSH, CDR2 LQKENI. After removal of 2 bases from V and 4 bases from J, the junction contained 3 bases not matched to a gene.

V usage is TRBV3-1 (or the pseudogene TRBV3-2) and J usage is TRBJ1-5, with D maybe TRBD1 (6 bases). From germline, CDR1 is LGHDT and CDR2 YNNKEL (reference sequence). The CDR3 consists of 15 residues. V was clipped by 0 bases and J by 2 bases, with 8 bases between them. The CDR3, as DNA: TGTGCCAGCAGCCAAGAACCAGGGGGCAATCAGCCCCAGCATTTT. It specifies CASSQEPGGNQPQHF.

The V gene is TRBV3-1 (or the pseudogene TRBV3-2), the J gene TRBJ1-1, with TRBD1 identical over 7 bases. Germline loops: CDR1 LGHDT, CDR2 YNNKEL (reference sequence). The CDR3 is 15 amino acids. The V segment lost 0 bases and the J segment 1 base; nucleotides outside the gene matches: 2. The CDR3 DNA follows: TGTGCCAGCAGCCAAGAAGGGGGCTGGAACACTGAAGCTTTCTTT. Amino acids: CASSQEGGWNTEAFF.

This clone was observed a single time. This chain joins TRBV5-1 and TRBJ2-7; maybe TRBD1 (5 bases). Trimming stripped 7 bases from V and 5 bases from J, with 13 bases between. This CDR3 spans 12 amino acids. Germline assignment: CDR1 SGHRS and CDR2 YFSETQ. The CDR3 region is CASWNRIDEQYF. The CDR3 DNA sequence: TGCGCCAGCTGGAACAGGATCGACGAGCAGTACTTC.

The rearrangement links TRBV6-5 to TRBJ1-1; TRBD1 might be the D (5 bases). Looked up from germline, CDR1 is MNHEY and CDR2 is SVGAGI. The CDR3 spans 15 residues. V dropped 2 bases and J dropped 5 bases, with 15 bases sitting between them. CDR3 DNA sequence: TGTGCCAGCAGTTACCTCCGTCTAAGGGGAACTGAAGCTTTCTTT. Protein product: CASSYLRLRGTEAFF.

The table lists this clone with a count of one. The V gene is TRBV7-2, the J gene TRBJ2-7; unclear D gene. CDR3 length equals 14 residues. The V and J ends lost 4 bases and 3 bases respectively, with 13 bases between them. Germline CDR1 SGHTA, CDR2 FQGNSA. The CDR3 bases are TGTGCCAGCAGCTCCGGACCATACCACTACGAGCAGTACTTC. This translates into CASSSGPYHYEQYF.

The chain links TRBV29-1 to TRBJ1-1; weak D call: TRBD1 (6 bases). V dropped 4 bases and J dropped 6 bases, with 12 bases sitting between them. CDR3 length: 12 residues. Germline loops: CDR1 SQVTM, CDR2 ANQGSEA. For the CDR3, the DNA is TGCAGCGTTGCGTGGGAGGGGGCTGAAGCTTTCTTT. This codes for CSVAWEGAEAFF.

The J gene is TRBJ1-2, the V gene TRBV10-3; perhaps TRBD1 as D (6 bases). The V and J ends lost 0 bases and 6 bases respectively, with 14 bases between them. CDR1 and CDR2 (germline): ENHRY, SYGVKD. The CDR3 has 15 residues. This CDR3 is CAISESRGKINGYTF. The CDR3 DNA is TGTGCCATCAGTGAGTCTAGGGGGAAGATAAATGGCTACACCTTC.

The CDR3: CASTLGQNNEQFF. The CDR3 DNA follows: TGTGCCAGCACCCTGGGGCAGAACAATGAGCAGTTCTTC. V and J are TRBV7-9 and TRBJ2-1, with D maybe TRBD1 (5 bases). CDR1 and CDR2 from the germline V gene are SEHNR and FQNEAQ (reference sequence). The CDR3 consists of 13 residues. V gave up 7 bases and J gave up 5 bases, with 12 bases separating them.

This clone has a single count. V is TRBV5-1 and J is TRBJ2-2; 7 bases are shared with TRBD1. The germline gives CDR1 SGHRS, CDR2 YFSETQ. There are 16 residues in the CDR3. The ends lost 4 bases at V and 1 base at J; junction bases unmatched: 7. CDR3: CASSGPQGWNTGELFF. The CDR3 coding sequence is TGCGCCAGCAGCGGCCCACAGGGGTGGAACACCGGGGAGCTGTTTTTT.

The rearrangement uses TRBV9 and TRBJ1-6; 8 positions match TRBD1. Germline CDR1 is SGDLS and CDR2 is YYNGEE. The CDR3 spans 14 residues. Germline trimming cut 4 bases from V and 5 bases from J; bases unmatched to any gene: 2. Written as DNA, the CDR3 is TGTGCCAGCAGCCTGACAGGGGATAATTCACCCCTCCACTTT. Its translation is CASSLTGDNSPLHF.

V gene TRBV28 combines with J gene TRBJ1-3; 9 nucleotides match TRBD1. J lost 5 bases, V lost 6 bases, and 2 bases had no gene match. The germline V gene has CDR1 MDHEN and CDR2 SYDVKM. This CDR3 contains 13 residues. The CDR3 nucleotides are TGTGCCAGCAGGGGGACAGGGAGAAACACCATATATTTT. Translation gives CASRGTGRNTIYF.

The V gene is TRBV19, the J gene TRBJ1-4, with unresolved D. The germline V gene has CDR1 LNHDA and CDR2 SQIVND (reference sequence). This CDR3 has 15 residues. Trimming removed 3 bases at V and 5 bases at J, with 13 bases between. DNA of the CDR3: TGTGCCAGTAGTATGTGGGCAGCTCCGAATGAAAAACTGTTTTTT. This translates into CASSMWAAPNEKLFF.

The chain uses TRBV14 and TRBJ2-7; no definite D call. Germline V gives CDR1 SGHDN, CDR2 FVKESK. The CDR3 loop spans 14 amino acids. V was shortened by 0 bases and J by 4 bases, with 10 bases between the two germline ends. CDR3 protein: CASSQDIGPYEQYF. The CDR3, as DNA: TGTGCCAGCAGCCAAGACATCGGGCCTTACGAGCAGTACTTC.

CDR3 region: CASSFGGDTEAFF. CDR3 nucleotides: TGTGCCAGCAGCTTCGGCGGTGACACTGAAGCTTTCTTT. The V call is TRBV7-9, the J call TRBJ1-1; D gene unclear. The V gene lost 3 bases and the J gene lost 3 bases, with 8 bases spanning the gap. The CDR3 length is 13 residues. Germline V gives CDR1 SEHNR, CDR2 FQNEAQ (reference sequence).

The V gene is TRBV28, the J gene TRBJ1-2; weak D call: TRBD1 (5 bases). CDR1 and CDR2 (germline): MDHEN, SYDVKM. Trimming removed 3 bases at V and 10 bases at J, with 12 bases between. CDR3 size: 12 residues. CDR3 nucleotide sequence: TGTGCCAGCAGTTTGGTCTGGGGGAACTACACCTTC. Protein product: CASSLVWGNYTF.

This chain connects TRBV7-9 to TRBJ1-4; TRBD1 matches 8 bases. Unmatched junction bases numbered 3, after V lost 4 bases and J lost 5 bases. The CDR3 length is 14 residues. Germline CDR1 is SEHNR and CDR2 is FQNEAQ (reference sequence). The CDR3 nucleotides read TGTGCCAGCAGCTGGACAGGGCTAAATGAAAAACTGTTTTTT. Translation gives CASSWTGLNEKLFF.

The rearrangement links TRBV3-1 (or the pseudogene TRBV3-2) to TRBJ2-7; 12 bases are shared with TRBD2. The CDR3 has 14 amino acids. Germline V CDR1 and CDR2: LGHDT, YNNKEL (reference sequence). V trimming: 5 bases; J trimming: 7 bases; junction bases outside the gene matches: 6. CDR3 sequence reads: CASSYGLAGSEQYF. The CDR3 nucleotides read TGTGCCAGCAGCTACGGACTAGCGGGAAGTGAGCAGTACTTC.

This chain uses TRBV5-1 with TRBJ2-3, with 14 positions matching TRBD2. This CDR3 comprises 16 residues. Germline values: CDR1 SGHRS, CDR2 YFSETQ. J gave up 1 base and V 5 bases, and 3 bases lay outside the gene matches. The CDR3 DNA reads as TGCGCCAGCAGTTTGACTAGCGGGGGGGGCACAGATACGCAGTATTTT. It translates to CASSLTSGGGTDTQYF.

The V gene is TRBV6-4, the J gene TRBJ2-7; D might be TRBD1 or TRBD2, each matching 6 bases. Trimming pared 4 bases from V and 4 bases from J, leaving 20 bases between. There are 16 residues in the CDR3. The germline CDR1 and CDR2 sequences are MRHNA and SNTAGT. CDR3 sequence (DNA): TGTGCCAGCAGTGCCCGGGGGCAGAGGGGTTCGTACGAGCAGTACTTC. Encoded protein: CASSARGQRGSYEQYF.